The rows below give T cell receptor beta chains drawn from one sample of a study of shared clonotypes between healthy human individuals. Produced via immunoSEQ multiplex PCR; TCRdb's table is partial and in-frame only. The sample has roughly 2,500,000 clones, roughly 93% seen once. The sample consisted of naive CD4+ T cells from PBMCs. The origin of the receptors is a man aged 18 to 30 in good health. Some clones in this sample may be carry-over from other donors' samples. Both conserved end residues are part of each CDR3. Fields, in order: CDR3 DNA, CDR3 protein, V gene, D gene, J gene, clone size. The D gene is left open where the match is weak. The size entry is marked missing in some rows and otherwise reads once, few, many or a size class.

TGTGCCAGCAGCCGTAGCGGGTACTCCTACGAGCAGTACTTC CASSRSGYSYEQYF TRBV5-8 TRBD2 TRBJ2-7 .
TGCAGCGTTGAAGCGGGGTGGGGGACAGGGGACCCTGAAGCTTTCTTT CSVEAGWGTGDPEAFF TRBV29-1 TRBD1 TRBJ1-1 .
TGTGCCAGCGCGCGAGGGACAGGGACGGAGACCCAGTACTTC CASARGTGTETQYF TRBV18 TRBD1 TRBJ2-5 .
TGTGCCAGCAGCCAAGATATGATCTCTGGCTCCTACGAGCAGTACTTC CASSQDMISGSYEQYF TRBV4-2 . TRBJ2-7 .
TGTGCCTGGAGTACCGGCCAGCCCGATGAAAAACTGTTTTTT CAWSTGQPDEKLFF TRBV30 . TRBJ1-4 .
TGTGCCAGCAGTCTATATTACCCGGATGGTGGTCAGCCCCAGCATTTT CASSLYYPDGGQPQHF TRBV27 . TRBJ1-5 .
TGTGCCAACGCGCTCAGGGAGAGCGAGCAGTACTTC CANALRESEQYF TRBV6-1 . TRBJ2-7 .
TGTGCCTGGAGTGTACTAGGGTACGAGCAGTACTTC CAWSVLGYEQYF TRBV30 . TRBJ2-7 few
TGTGCCAGCTCACAAAATACAGGTCCGGCGTACAATGAGCAGTTCTTC CASSQNTGPAYNEQFF TRBV18 . TRBJ2-1 .
TGTGCCAGCAGCGTAGGGGTCTCTATCAGCGGCTCCTACGAGCAGTACTTC CASSVGVSISGSYEQYF TRBV9 . TRBJ2-7 .
TGTGCCATCAGTGATAGGGTAAACAATGAGCAGTTCTTC CAISDRVNNEQFF TRBV10-3 . TRBJ2-1 .
TGTGCCAGCAGTTCTCCAGCGGGAGGGGCCTACAATGAGCAGTTCTTC CASSSPAGGAYNEQFF TRBV28 TRBD2 TRBJ2-1 .
TGTGCCAGCAGGGGGGACCATACCGTCTACGAGCAGTACTTC CASRGDHTVYEQYF TRBV6-5 . TRBJ2-7 .
TGTGCCAGCAGCTTGGTGCCAGGAGGGATGAACACTGAAGCTTTCTTT CASSLVPGGMNTEAFF TRBV5-4 . TRBJ1-1 .
TGTGCCAGCAGCCCCGGACAGGGGGCAATGGATACGCAGTATTTT CASSPGQGAMDTQYF TRBV7-2 TRBD1 TRBJ2-3 .
TGTGCCACCAGCAGCCCGAGTCGTTCGGACTATGGCTACACCTTC CATSSPSRSDYGYTF TRBV15 . TRBJ1-2 .
TGTGCCAGCTCACCACAGGGGGCCCCGAACACCGGGGAGCTGTTTTTT CASSPQGAPNTGELFF TRBV18 TRBD1 TRBJ2-2 .
TGCGCCAGCAGCACACAGGGAGCAGAGACCCAGTACTTC CASSTQGAETQYF TRBV5-1 . TRBJ2-5 .
TGTGCCAGCTCACGCTGGGACCAAACAGATACGCAGTATTTT CASSRWDQTDTQYF TRBV18 . TRBJ2-3 .
TGTGCCAGCAGCCAAGAGGGACAGGCCCCTGAGCAGTTCTTC CASSQEGQAPEQFF TRBV4-2 TRBD1 TRBJ2-1 .
TGCGCCAGCAGCATTGGGGGGACAAACTACGAGCAGTACTTC CASSIGGTNYEQYF TRBV5-1 . TRBJ2-7 .
TGTGCCAGCAGCCCCGGGGGGGGACAGGGGATCTACGAGCAGTACTTC CASSPGGGQGIYEQYF TRBV9 TRBD1 TRBJ2-7 .
TGTGCCAGCAGCTTAACGGGTGGGACCCCAGAAATTGTCACAGATACGCAGTATTTT CASSLTGGTPEIVTDTQYF TRBV7-3 . TRBJ2-3 .
TGTGCCTGGCATCGGGGGGCGGGATCACCCCTCCACTTT CAWHRGAGSPLHF TRBV30 . TRBJ1-6 .
TGCAGCGTTGAACCCAGGGCCACCTACAATGAGCAGTTCTTC CSVEPRATYNEQFF TRBV29-1 . TRBJ2-1 .
TGTGCCAGCACCGCGGACAGGGGACGGGAAAAACTGTTTTTT CASTADRGREKLFF TRBV28 TRBD1 TRBJ1-4 .